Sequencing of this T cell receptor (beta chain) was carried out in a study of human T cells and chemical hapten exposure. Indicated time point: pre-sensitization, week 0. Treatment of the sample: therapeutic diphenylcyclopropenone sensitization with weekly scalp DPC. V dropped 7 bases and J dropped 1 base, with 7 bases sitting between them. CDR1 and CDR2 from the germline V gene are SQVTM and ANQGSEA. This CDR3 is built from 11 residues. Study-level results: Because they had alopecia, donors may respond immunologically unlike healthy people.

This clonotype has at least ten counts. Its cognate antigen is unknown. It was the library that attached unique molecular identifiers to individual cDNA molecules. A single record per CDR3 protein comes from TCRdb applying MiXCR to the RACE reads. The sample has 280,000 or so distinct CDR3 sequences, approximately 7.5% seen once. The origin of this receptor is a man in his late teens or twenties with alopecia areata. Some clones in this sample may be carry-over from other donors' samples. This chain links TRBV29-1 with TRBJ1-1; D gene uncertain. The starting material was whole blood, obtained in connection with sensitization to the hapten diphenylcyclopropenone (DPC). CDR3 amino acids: CSGERNTEAFF. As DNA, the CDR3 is TGCAGCGGGGAACGGAACACTGAAGCTTTCTTT.